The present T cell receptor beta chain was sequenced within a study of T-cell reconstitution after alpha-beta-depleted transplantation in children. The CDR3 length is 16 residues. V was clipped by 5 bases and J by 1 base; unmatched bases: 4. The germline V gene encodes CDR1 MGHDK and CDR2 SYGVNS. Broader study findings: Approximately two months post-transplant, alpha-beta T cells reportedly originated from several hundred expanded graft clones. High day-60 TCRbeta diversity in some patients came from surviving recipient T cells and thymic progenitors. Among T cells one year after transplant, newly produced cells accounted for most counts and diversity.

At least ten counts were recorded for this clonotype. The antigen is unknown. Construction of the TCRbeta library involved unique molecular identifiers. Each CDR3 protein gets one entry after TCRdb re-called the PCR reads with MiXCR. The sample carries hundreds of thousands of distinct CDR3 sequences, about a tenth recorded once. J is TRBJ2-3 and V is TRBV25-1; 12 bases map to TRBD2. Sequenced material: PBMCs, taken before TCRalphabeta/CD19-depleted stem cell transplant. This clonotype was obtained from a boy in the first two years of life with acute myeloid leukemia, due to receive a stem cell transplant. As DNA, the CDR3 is TGTGCCAGCAGTATACTAGCGGGAGGTGGCACAGATACGCAGTATTTT. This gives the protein CASSILAGGGTDTQYF.